One and the same sample provided the 21 T cell receptor beta chains below, sequenced in a study of blood T cell repertoires in COVID-19. Assay: immunoSEQ multiplex PCR; the TCRdb copy retains only in-frame clones and omits some. In the table there are about 300,000 clones, about nine tenths of which are singletons. Sample: PBMCs or T cells enriched from blood (not recorded which). The receptors here all came from a middle-aged woman who had recovered from COVID-19.

This chain connects TRBV2 to TRBJ2-7; TRBD2 matches 16 bases. The length of the CDR3 is 18 residues. The germline V gene has CDR1 SNHLY and CDR2 FYNNEI. V lost 0 bases, J lost 3 bases, and 5 bases stayed unmatched. Here the CDR3 reads CASSEAVGLAGGIYEQYF. The CDR3 DNA follows: TGTGCCAGCAGTGAAGCGGTGGGACTAGCGGGAGGGATCTACGAGCAGTACTTC.

This chain connects TRBV18 to TRBJ2-6; 9 bases line up with TRBD1. V gave up 5 bases and J gave up 2 bases; unmatched junction bases: 10. This CDR3 comprises 18 residues. From germline, CDR1 is KGHSH and CDR2 LQKENI. The CDR3 nucleotides read TGTGCCAGCTCAGCCTACAGGGGGCTAGAAGCTGGGGCCAACGTCCTGACTTTC. Its translation is CASSAYRGLEAGANVLTF.

This chain joins TRBV5-1 and TRBJ1-6, with a weak D call TRBD1 (5 bases). V was trimmed by 7 bases and J by 7 bases, leaving 18 bases between them. There are 15 residues in the CDR3. CDR1 and CDR2 from the germline V gene are SGHRS and YFSETQ. The CDR3 DNA sequence: TGCGCCAGCGGCGCCGGGGGGGTGCAGAATTCACCCCTCCACTTT. As protein: CASGAGGVQNSPLHF.

The V gene is TRBV5-6, the J gene TRBJ2-7; D possibly corresponds to TRBD2 (6 bases). V lost 1 base to trimming and J lost 7 bases, with 15 bases between them. From germline, CDR1 is SGHDT and CDR2 YYEEEE. This CDR3 is 14 amino acids long. The CDR3 bases are TGTGCCAGCAGCTTGCTCGGGGCGGCGGGAGAGCAGTACTTC. This codes for CASSLLGAAGEQYF.

V and J are TRBV2 and TRBJ1-1; D might be TRBD1 (6 bases). The germline CDR1 and CDR2 sequences are SNHLY and FYNNEI. The CDR3 runs to 13 residues. V was shortened by 8 bases and J by 0 bases, with 10 bases between the two germline ends. The CDR3 nucleotides read TGTGCCAGCGGAGACAGGCTGAACACTGAAGCTTTCTTT. This sequence encodes CASGDRLNTEAFF.

The chain links TRBV7-8 to TRBJ2-7, with D possibly being TRBD1 (6 bases). Germline values: CDR1 SGHVS, CDR2 FQNEAQ. This CDR3 has 15 amino acids. V was trimmed by 5 bases and J by 3 bases, leaving 17 bases between them. This CDR3 is CASSPSRGRIYEQYF. The CDR3 DNA reads TGTGCCAGCAGCCCATCCAGGGGACGGATCTACGAGCAGTACTTC.

This clone was counted only a few times. This chain connects TRBV6-1 to TRBJ2-7, with D possibly being TRBD1 (5 bases). Per germline, CDR1 MNHNS and CDR2 SASEGT. V was shortened by 1 base and J by 4 bases, with 17 bases between the two germline ends. The CDR3 length is 16 residues. This CDR3 is CASSEGPGGAGYEQYF. The CDR3 DNA reads TGTGCCAGCAGTGAAGGACCCGGTGGGGCCGGGTACGAGCAGTACTTC.

The chain couples TRBV6-1 to TRBJ2-3; 12 bases align to TRBD1. Losses at the gene ends were 4 bases for V and 3 bases for J; bases not matched to a gene: 8. The V gene's germline CDR1 is MNHNS and CDR2 SASEGT. The CDR3 covers 17 residues. The CDR3 DNA reads as TGTGCCAGCAGTGGAAGCCGGGACAGGGGGCGAACAGATACGCAGTATTTT. This translates into CASSGSRDRGRTDTQYF.

The chain is built from TRBV18 and TRBJ1-1; D uncertain. The germline CDR1 and CDR2 sequences are KGHSH and LQKENI. The CDR3 sequence is 13 residues long. Trimming removed 6 bases from V and 0 bases from J, with 8 bases in between. CDR3 amino acids: CASSPAMNTEAFF. The CDR3 bases are TGTGCCAGCTCCCCAGCGATGAACACTGAAGCTTTCTTT.

The sample holds a few counts of this clone. The chain employs TRBV5-4 and TRBJ1-1, with 8 bases aligning to TRBD1. V lost 3 bases to trimming and J lost 3 bases; unmatched junction nucleotides: 7. The CDR3 covers 15 residues. The germline V gene encodes CDR1 SGHNT and CDR2 YYREEE (reference sequence). CDR3 residues: CASSWTGLRYTEAFF. The CDR3 nucleotides are TGTGCCAGCAGCTGGACAGGGCTACGATACACTGAAGCTTTCTTT.

The chain recombines TRBV2 with TRBJ1-1; D is uncertain. The CDR3 totals 12 residues. Germline V lookup: CDR1 SNHLY, CDR2 FYNNEI. With 11 bases removed from V and 2 bases from J, the gap between germline ends came to 12 bases. The CDR3, as DNA: TGTGCCCCAAGGCAGGATAACACTGAAGCTTTCTTT. Translated, it gives CAPRQDNTEAFF.

The gene calls are TRBV6-5 and TRBJ1-2; possible D gene TRBD1, 5 bases. V was cut by 6 bases and J by 8 bases, with 19 bases left in between. CDR1 and CDR2 (germline): MNHEY, SVGAGI. The CDR3 contains 14 residues. The chain's CDR3 is CASRGSTALLGYTF. As DNA, the CDR3 is TGTGCCAGCAGGGGATCGACAGCGCTTCTGGGCTACACCTTC.

The CDR3 sequence is CASSYSSRGGNTEAFF. CDR3 sequence (DNA): TGTGCCAGCAGTTACTCGTCGAGGGGGGGGAACACTGAAGCTTTCTTT. The chain uses TRBV6-5 and TRBJ1-1, with TRBD1 as a possible D gene (6 bases). Germline V gives CDR1 MNHEY, CDR2 SVGAGI. CDR3 length equals 16 residues. V lost 0 bases to trimming and J lost 1 base, with 12 bases between them.

This chain links TRBV6-5 with TRBJ2-7, with 9 bases lining up with TRBD2. Trimming cost V 6 bases and J 4 bases; bases outside gene matches: 7. This CDR3 region has 14 residues. CDR1 and CDR2 from the germline V gene are MNHEY and SVGAGI. The CDR3 reads CASSLLAGKYEQYF. As DNA, the CDR3 is TGTGCCAGCAGCTTGCTAGCGGGGAAATACGAGCAGTACTTC.

This chain uses TRBV7-8 with TRBJ1-5, with D possibly being TRBD1 (5 bases). The CDR3 is 16 amino acids. Germline lookup yields CDR1 SGHVS and CDR2 FQNEAQ. Trimming took off 2 bases at V and 1 base at J, with 12 bases between the two ends. The chain's CDR3 is CASSLTSGGSNQPQHF. In nucleotides, the CDR3 is TGTGCCAGCAGCTTAACGTCCGGGGGAAGCAATCAGCCCCAGCATTTT.

The chain combines TRBV4-3 with TRBJ1-1; D gene unclear. CDR3 length: 13 residues. V dropped 5 bases and J dropped 0 bases, with 7 bases sitting between them. Germline V gene lookup returns CDR1 LGHNA and CDR2 YSLEER. CDR3 loop: CASSTVLNTEAFF. In DNA, the CDR3 is TGCGCCAGCAGCACTGTCCTGAACACTGAAGCTTTCTTT.

This chain links TRBV30 with TRBJ1-3; D unresolved. This CDR3 has 13 residues. The germline V gene has CDR1 GTSNPN and CDR2 SVGIG (reference sequence). V was shortened by 5 bases and J by 0 bases, with 8 bases between the two germline ends. Here the CDR3 DNA reads TGTGCCTGGCAATTACTCTCTGGAAACACCATATATTTT. This sequence encodes CAWQLLSGNTIYF.

A single count supports this clone. The genes are TRBV9 and TRBJ2-1; 8 bases agree with TRBD1. This CDR3 has 17 residues. Germline loops: CDR1 SGDLS, CDR2 YYNGEE. The J segment lost 5 bases and the V segment lost 4 bases, leaving 14 bases of the junction unmatched. In nucleotides, the CDR3 is TGTGCCAGCAGCCTCGACAGGGGATCAAGAATCAACAATGAGCAGTTCTTC. This codes for CASSLDRGSRINNEQFF.

This clone was seen only once. This rearrangement joins TRBV5-1 to TRBJ1-4, with 7 bases that match TRBD1. Germline V CDR1 and CDR2: SGHRS, YFSETQ. V gave up 4 bases and J gave up 4 bases; unmatched junction bases: 4. The CDR3 spans 14 residues. The CDR3 coding sequence is TGCGCCAGCAGCCCCGACAGGGATAATGAAAAACTGTTTTTT. Translating it yields CASSPDRDNEKLFF.

The chain has TRBV5-4 and TRBJ1-2; D might be TRBD1 (5 bases). The V gene's germline CDR1 is SGHNT and CDR2 YYREEE (reference sequence). The V end was cut by 4 bases, the J end by 8 bases, with 18 bases between. This CDR3 has 14 residues. This chain's CDR3 is CASSPVRGRGGYTF. The CDR3, as DNA: TGTGCCAGCAGCCCAGTGCGGGGGAGGGGAGGCTACACCTTC. Together with reference TRBV5-4 and TRBJ1-2, the CDR3 gives the full variable domain: ETGVTQSPTHLIKTRGQQVTLRCSSQSGHNTVSWYQQALGQGPQFIFQYYREEENGRGNFPPRFSGLQFPNYSSELNVNALELDDSALYLCASSPVRGRGGYTFGSGTRLTVV.

The chain has TRBV4-1 and TRBJ2-1; 12 positions match TRBD2. V dropped 6 bases and J dropped 6; count of bases not matched to a gene: 3. This CDR3 spans 14 amino acids. Germline V CDR1 and CDR2: MGHRA, YSYEKL. The CDR3 reads CASRRLAGVNEQFF. The CDR3 nucleotides are TGCGCCAGCAGGAGACTAGCGGGAGTCAATGAGCAGTTCTTC.